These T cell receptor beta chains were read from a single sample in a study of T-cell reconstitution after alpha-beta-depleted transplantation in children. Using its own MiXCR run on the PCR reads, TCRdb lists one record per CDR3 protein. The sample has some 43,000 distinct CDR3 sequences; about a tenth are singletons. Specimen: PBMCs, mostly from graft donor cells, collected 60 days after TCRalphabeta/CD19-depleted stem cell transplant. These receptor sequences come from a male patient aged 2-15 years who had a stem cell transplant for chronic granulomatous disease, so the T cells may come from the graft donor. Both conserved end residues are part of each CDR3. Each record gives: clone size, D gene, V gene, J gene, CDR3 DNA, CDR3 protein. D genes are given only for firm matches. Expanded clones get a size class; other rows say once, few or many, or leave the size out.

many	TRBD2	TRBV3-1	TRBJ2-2	TGTGCCAGCAGCCAAGGGACTAGCGGGAGAGGCGCGAACACCGGGGAGCTGTTTTTT	CASSQGTSGRGANTGELFF
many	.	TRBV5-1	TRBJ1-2	TGCGCCAGCAGTTACGGGACACTACAGGGTGGCTACACCTTC	CASSYGTLQGGYTF
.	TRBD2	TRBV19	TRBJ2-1	TGTGCCAGTAGTATAGGGTGGGCTAGCGGGAGGAATGAGCAGTTCTTC	CASSIGWASGRNEQFF
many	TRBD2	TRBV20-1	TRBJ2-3	TGCAGTGCTAGCCTAGCGGGAGTCACAGATACGCAGTATTTT	CSASLAGVTDTQYF
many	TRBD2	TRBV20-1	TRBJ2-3	TGCAGTGCGAGGACTAGCGGGGTTCATACGCAGTATTTT	CSARTSGVHTQYF
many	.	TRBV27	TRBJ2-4	TGTGCCAGCAGTTTAACCGCCAGAAACATTCAGTACTTC	CASSLTARNIQYF
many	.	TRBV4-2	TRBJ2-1	TGTGCCAGCAGCCAAGTGGGGTCCGGGACCTACAATGAGCAGTTCTTC	CASSQVGSGTYNEQFF
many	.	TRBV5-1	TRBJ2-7	TGCGCCAGCGTTTACATAACGCGGACTACGCCCTACGAGCAGTACTTC	CASVYITRTTPYEQYF
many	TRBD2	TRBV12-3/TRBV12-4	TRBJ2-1	TGTGCCAGCAGTTTGGGAGCGGGAGCTCTTACTTATGAGCAGTTCTTC	CASSLGAGALTYEQFF
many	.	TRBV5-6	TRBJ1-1	TGTGCCAGCAGCTCGGTGGGATCACAGGGTTCATTGAACACTGAAGCTTTCTTT	CASSSVGSQGSLNTEAFF
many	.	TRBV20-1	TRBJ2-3	TGCAGTGCTAGCGGGGGCCAAGCAGATACGCAGTATTTT	CSASGGQADTQYF
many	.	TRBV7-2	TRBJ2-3	TGTGCCAGCAGCTTAAGCGTCTTGTTCACAGATACGCAGTATTTT	CASSLSVLFTDTQYF
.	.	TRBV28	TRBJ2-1	TGTGCCAGCAGTTTATTACGCAATGAGCAGTTCTTC	CASSLLRNEQFF
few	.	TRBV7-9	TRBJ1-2	TGTGCCAGCAGCTTGCCCCGTGTCCGCGTACTTAACTATGGCTACACCTTC	CASSLPRVRVLNYGYTF
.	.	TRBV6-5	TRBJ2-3	TGTGCCAGCAGTTCTGGACCCCCCCGGGATACGCAGTATTTT	CASSSGPPRDTQYF
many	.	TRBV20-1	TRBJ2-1	TGCAGTGGCAAACTAGCCTACAATGAGCAGTTCTTC	CSGKLAYNEQFF
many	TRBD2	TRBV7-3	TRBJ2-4	TGTGCCAGCAGTCTAGCGGGAGCCACCGTAGCCAAAAACATTCAGTACTTC	CASSLAGATVAKNIQYF
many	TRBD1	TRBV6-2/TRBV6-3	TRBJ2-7	TGTGCCAGCAGTTACGGGCGACAGGGGGTTTACGAGCAGTACTTC	CASSYGRQGVYEQYF
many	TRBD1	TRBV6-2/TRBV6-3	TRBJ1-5	TGTGCCAGCAGTACCCAGGGGGGGTATAGCAATCAGCCCCAGCATTTT	CASSTQGGYSNQPQHF
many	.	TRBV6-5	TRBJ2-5	TGTGCCAGCAGTTACGGAGAGGCCCAGTACTTC	CASSYGEAQYF
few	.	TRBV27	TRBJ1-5	TGTGCCAGCAGCCCCCACGGCCGCAATCAGCCCCAGCATTTT	CASSPHGRNQPQHF
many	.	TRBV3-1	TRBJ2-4	TGTGCCAGCAGCCCGGCACTTACAGGCCTGGGTGACATTCAGTACTTC	CASSPALTGLGDIQYF
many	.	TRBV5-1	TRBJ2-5	TGCGCCAGCAGCTCGGGCAGCTACCAAGAGACCCAGTACTTC	CASSSGSYQETQYF
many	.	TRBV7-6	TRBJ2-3	TGTGCCAGCAGCTTCGACAATCCTCCGGATACGCAGTATTTT	CASSFDNPPDTQYF
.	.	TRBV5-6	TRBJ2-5	TGTGCCAGCAGCTTAGGTGTCCGGGAGACCCAGTACTTC	CASSLGVRETQYF
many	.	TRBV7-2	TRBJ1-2	TGTGCCAGCAGCTCCCCCAGGGCATATGGCTACACCTTC	CASSSPRAYGYTF
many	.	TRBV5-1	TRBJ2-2	TGCGCCAGCAGCATGGATTACTTCGGGGAGCTGTTTTTT	CASSMDYFGELFF
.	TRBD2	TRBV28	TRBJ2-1	TGTGCCAGCAGCCCCAGCGGGGTATACAATGAGCAGTTCTTC	CASSPSGVYNEQFF
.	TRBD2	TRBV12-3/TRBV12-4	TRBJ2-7	TGTGCCAGCAGTTTTTGGGCCTTAGCGGGAGTGGACGAGCAGTACTTC	CASSFWALAGVDEQYF
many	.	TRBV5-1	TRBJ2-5	TGCGCCAGCAGCGCAAAAGGAGGGAGAGTGAGGGAGACCCAGTACTTC	CASSAKGGRVRETQYF
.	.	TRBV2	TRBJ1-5	TGTGCCAGCAGCGGGTTCAGGGACAATCAGCCCCAGCATTTT	CASSGFRDNQPQHF
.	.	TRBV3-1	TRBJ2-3	TGTGCCAGCAGCGCCTCCCCGGGGGGCACAGATACGCAGTATTTT	CASSASPGGTDTQYF
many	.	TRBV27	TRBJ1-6	TGTGCCAGCAGTCCAGGGCTTCGGGGAGGATCACCCCTCCACTTT	CASSPGLRGGSPLHF
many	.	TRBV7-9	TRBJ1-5	TGTGCCAGCAGCTTGCTCGGGAGCAATCAGCCCCAGCATTTT	CASSLLGSNQPQHF
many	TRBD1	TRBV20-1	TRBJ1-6	TGCAGTGCTAGAGCAGGGGGTTCACCCCTCCACTTT	CSARAGGSPLHF
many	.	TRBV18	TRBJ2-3	TGTGCCAGCTCACGGACCCACACAGATACGCAGTATTTT	CASSRTHTDTQYF
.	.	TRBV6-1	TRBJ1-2	TGTGCCAGCAGTGATCCAGGGCCCTATGGCTACACCTTC	CASSDPGPYGYTF
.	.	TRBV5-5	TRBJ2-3	TGTGCCAGCAGCTTGGGTCAGCTCACAGATACGCAGTATTTT	CASSLGQLTDTQYF
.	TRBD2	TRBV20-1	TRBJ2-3	TGCAGTGCCTCCGTTGGACTAGCGGGGTGGGTCGCAGATACGCAGTATTTT	CSASVGLAGWVADTQYF
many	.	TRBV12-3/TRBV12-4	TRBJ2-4	TGTGCCAGCAGCCGTCTTCCTGGGGCCAAAAACATTCAGTACTTC	CASSRLPGAKNIQYF
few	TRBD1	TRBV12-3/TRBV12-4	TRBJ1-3	TGTGCCAGCAGCCCCTCTCGGGAGACAGGGCGAGGAAACACCATATATTTT	CASSPSRETGRGNTIYF
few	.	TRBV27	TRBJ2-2	TGTGCCAGCAGTTTTCTAGCTGCCGGGGAGCTGTTTTTT	CASSFLAAGELFF
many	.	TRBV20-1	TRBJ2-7	TGCAGTGCTAGAGCGGGAGCCTACGAGCAGTACTTC	CSARAGAYEQYF
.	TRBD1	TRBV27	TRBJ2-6	TGTGCCAGCAGGCTACGGACAGGGGGAACGTCTGGGGCCAACGTCCTGACTTTC	CASRLRTGGTSGANVLTF
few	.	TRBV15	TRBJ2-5	TGTGCCACCGGCTTTTTGGAGACCCAGTACTTC	CATGFLETQYF
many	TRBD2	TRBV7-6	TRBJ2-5	TGTGCCAGCAGCCCTGGACTAGCGGGAGAGGGGGGGACCCAGTACTTC	CASSPGLAGEGGTQYF
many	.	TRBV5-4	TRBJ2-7	TGTGCCAGCAGCTTGGACTGGGAAAGGGACTTC	CASSLDWERDF
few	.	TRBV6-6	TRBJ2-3	TGTGCCAGCAGTCCGACGGGAGATACGCAGTATTTT	CASSPTGDTQYF
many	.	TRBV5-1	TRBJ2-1	TGCGCCAGCAGCGAGGACGGACCCTACAATGAGCAGTTCTTC	CASSEDGPYNEQFF
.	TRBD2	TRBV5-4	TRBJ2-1	TGTGCCAGCAGCTCCCGTACTAGCGGCTCCTACAATGAGCAGTTCTTC	CASSSRTSGSYNEQFF
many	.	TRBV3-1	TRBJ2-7	TGTGCCAGCAGCCCCCGGCCTGACTTTCAAACCTACGAGCAGTACTTC	CASSPRPDFQTYEQYF
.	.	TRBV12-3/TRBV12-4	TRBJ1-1	TGTGCCAGCAGTTCAGCAGGGTCGTCCACTGAAGCTTTCTTT	CASSSAGSSTEAFF
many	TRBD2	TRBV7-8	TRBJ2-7	TGTGCCAGCAGCTTAGTGAAATCTAGCGGGGCCCTCGAGCAGTACTTC	CASSLVKSSGALEQYF